This passage covers 25 T cell receptor beta chains from one sample sequenced in a study of T cells in Graves' hyperthyroidism and ophthalmopathy (dated by TCRdb to the late 2010s). The library relied on multiplex PCR. TCRdb shows the sequencer as Illumina HiSeq 2000. Amplification of TCR beta CDR3 regions was carried out from RNA transcripts. The TCR CDR3 was subjected to a first round of RT-PCR using the HTBI primer set and the Qiagen OneStep RT-PCR kit. TCRdb reprocessing: public reads trimmed at Q25 with fastp, clones called with MiXCR, in-frame beta chains kept. Rows with a matching CDR3 protein are joined into one entry that keeps the most common DNA and genes. This sample holds some 500,000 distinct CDR3 sequences; 16% were observed only once. The ten largest clones add up to around 32% of the sample. The sample consisted of blood. The receptor source for this set is a woman in her twenties or thirties with Graves' ophthalmopathy.

This clonotype was counted at least ten times. The chain uses TRBV3-1 and TRBJ2-5; 14 bases are a match to TRBD2. The CDR3 extends over 15 amino acids. Per germline, CDR1 LGHDT and CDR2 YNNKEL (reference sequence). The V segment lost 0 bases and the J segment 11 bases; nucleotides outside the gene matches: 5. The CDR3 bases are TGTGCCAGCAGCCAAGAGACTAGCGGGAGGGCCGGTCAGTACTTC. Translation gives CASSQETSGRAGQYF.

There are many counts of this clonotype. V and J are TRBV7-8 and TRBJ1-1; D might be TRBD1 (5 bases). The CDR3 is made up of 13 amino acids. From germline, CDR1 is SGHVS and CDR2 FQNEAQ. The V and J ends lost 4 bases and 8 bases respectively, with 14 bases between them. DNA of the CDR3: TGTGCCAGCAGCTGGAGAAACAGGATAGAAGCTTTCTTT. Amino acids: CASSWRNRIEAFF.

The V and J genes are TRBV7-9 and TRBJ2-1; 10 nucleotides align to TRBD2. V lost 5 bases to trimming and J lost 14 bases; unmatched junction nucleotides: 12. CDR1 SEHNR and CDR2 FQNEAQ come from the germline V gene (reference sequence). The CDR3 runs to 14 residues. CDR3 DNA: TGTGCCAGCAGCCTCAGGGGAACTACTAGCGGGAAGTTCTTC. Translation gives CASSLRGTTSGKFF. The full variable domain, in which reference TRBV7-9 and TRBJ2-1 provide the parts outside the CDR3, is DTGVSQNPRHKITKRGQNVTFRCDPISEHNRLYWYRQTLGQGPEFLTYFQNEAQLEKSRLLSDRFSAERPKGSFSTLEIQRTEQGDSAMYLCASSLRGTTSGKFFGPGTRLTVL.

The sample holds a few counts of this clonotype. The J gene is TRBJ2-5, the V gene TRBV14; D is unresolved. The CDR3 has 14 residues. Germline CDR1 reads SGHDN; CDR2 reads FVKESK. Between the trimmed V and J ends, which lost 1 base and 0 bases, there was a span of 6 bases. The CDR3 DNA reads TGTGCCAGCAGCCAAGGCGGTTACCAAGAGACCCAGTACTTC. Its translation: CASSQGGYQETQYF.

This clonotype was recorded many times. This sequence joins TRBV3-1 and TRBJ1-2, with 8 nucleotides matching TRBD1. Per germline, CDR1 LGHDT and CDR2 YNNKEL (reference sequence). V shed 1 base and J 6 bases; nucleotides not matched to a gene: 1. The CDR3 totals 13 residues. CDR3 in DNA: TGTGCCAGCAGCCAAGGACAGGGGAATGGCTACACCTTC. Amino acids: CASSQGQGNGYTF.

Concerning this clonotype itself: A much larger clonotype is one base distant, so this may be a read error. The V call is TRBV6-2 or TRBV6-3, the J call TRBJ2-6, with TRBD1 matching over 9 bases. The CDR3 extends over 19 amino acids. From germline, CDR1 is MNHEY and CDR2 SVGEGT. Here the CDR3 DNA reads TGTGCCAGCAGTTATCGGTCGGGACAGGGTGTCTCTGGGGCCAGCGTCCTGACTTTC. Translating gives CASSYRSGQGVSGASVLTF.

This clonotype was picked up many times. This sequence joins TRBV11-2 and TRBJ2-7; D unclear. Per germline, CDR1 SGHAT and CDR2 FQNNGV. The V gene lost 0 bases and the J gene lost 3 bases, with 6 bases spanning the gap. The CDR3 covers 13 residues. The chain's CDR3 is CASSLDYFYEQYF. CDR3 sequence (DNA): TGTGCCAGCAGCTTAGACTACTTCTACGAGCAGTACTTC.

The V and J genes are TRBV7-9 and TRBJ1-4, with 8 bases that match TRBD1. CDR1 is SEHNR, CDR2 FQNEAQ, per germline (reference sequence). V shed 5 bases and J 5 bases; nucleotides not matched to a gene: 10. The CDR3 spans 16 residues. This chain's CDR3 is CASSTARTGINEKLFF. CDR3 in DNA: TGTGCCAGCAGCACTGCCCGGACAGGGATCAATGAAAAACTGTTTTTT.

This clonotype was counted a few times. The rearrangement joins TRBV6-2 or TRBV6-3 to TRBJ1-2, with 7 bases aligning to TRBD1. This CDR3 spans 13 amino acids. Germline V CDR1 and CDR2: MNHEY, SVGEGT. V shed 2 bases and J 6 bases; nucleotides not matched to a gene: 3. Written as DNA, the CDR3 is TGTGCCAGCAGTTACAAGGGGGCACATGGCTACACCTTC. Translation: CASSYKGAHGYTF.

This clonotype was found many times. V is TRBV30 and J is TRBJ1-5; D is ambiguous. The CDR3 consists of 13 residues. The germline gives CDR1 GTSNPN, CDR2 SVGIG (reference sequence). Trimming stripped 4 bases from V and 7 bases from J, with 14 bases between. The CDR3 DNA follows: TGTGCCTGGACCGACGGGTTGAACCAGCCCCAGCATTTT. Translating it yields CAWTDGLNQPQHF.

The chain combines TRBV6-1 with TRBJ1-3, with D tentatively TRBD1 (5 bases). Germline CDR1 reads MNHNS; CDR2 reads SASEGT. The CDR3 is 14 amino acids. Trimming took 3 bases from V and 4 from J, leaving 10 bases between them. CDR3 in amino acids: CASSEPGLGNTIYF. In DNA form, the CDR3 reads TGTGCCAGCAGTGAGCCGGGGCTAGGAAACACCATATATTTT.

The rearrangement uses TRBV6-5 and TRBJ2-7, with D possibly TRBD1 on 5 matching bases. This CDR3 is 17 amino acids long. V shed 0 bases and J shed 2 bases, with 17 bases lying between them. Per germline, CDR1 MNHEY and CDR2 SVGAGI. DNA for the CDR3: TGTGCCAGCAGTTACTCGGTTGGGCAGGGTATCACCTACGAGCAGTACTTC. Amino acids: CASSYSVGQGITYEQYF.

The J gene is TRBJ1-6, the V gene TRBV7-8; D gene uncertain. The germline CDR1 and CDR2 sequences are SGHVS and FQNEAQ. Trimming removed 2 bases from V and 14 bases from J, with 10 bases in between. The CDR3 has 12 residues. CDR3 residues: CASSLSEKALHF. CDR3 coding DNA: TGTGCCAGCAGCTTATCGGAGAAAGCCCTCCACTTT.

This rearrangement joins TRBV6-2 or TRBV6-3 to TRBJ1-5, with 10 bases identical to TRBD1. Trimming removed 4 bases from V and 0 bases from J; junction bases left unmatched: 12. CDR3 length: 19 residues. Germline V lookup: CDR1 MNHEY, CDR2 SVGEGT. The CDR3 DNA follows: TGTGCCAGCAGTTTCGACCGGGACAGGGGAAGCTATAGCAATCAGCCCCAGCATTTT. Translated, it gives CASSFDRDRGSYSNQPQHF.

This clonotype has a count of ten or more. This sequence joins TRBV20-1 and TRBJ1-2, with D perhaps matching TRBD1 (6 bases). This CDR3 has 12 amino acids. V was pared by 1 base and J by 3 bases, with 6 bases between. Germline CDR1 and CDR2: DFQATT and SNEGSKA (reference sequence). This CDR3 reads CSARAGDYGYTF. DNA of the CDR3: TGCAGTGCTAGAGCAGGGGACTATGGCTACACCTTC.

This clonotype was counted many times. This chain links TRBV7-9 with TRBJ1-2; D remains unclear. Between the trimmed V and J ends, which lost 3 bases and 3 bases, there was a span of 5 bases. CDR1 is SEHNR, CDR2 FQNEAQ, per germline (reference sequence). CDR3 length equals 12 residues. The DNA for the CDR3 is TGTGCCAGCAGCTTGACGGACTATGGCTACACCTTC. Translation gives CASSLTDYGYTF.

This clonotype was recorded many times. The chain uses TRBV6-1 and TRBJ2-7; D is possibly TRBD2 (6 bases). Germline loops: CDR1 MNHNS, CDR2 SASEGT. The CDR3 extends over 14 amino acids. The V gene lost 4 bases and the J gene lost 1 base, with 11 bases spanning the gap. The CDR3 protein is CASSVSRGSYEQYF. The CDR3 coding sequence is TGTGCCAGCAGTGTTAGTCGGGGGTCCTACGAGCAGTACTTC.

With respect to this clonotype: A much larger clone is a single base away; this may be a read error. The chain joins TRBV7-9 to TRBJ1-2; TRBD1 agrees at 10 bases. From germline, CDR1 is SEHNR and CDR2 FQNEAQ (reference sequence). The junction had 10 bases not matched to a gene; V was cut back by 5 bases and J by 4 bases. CDR3 length equals 16 residues. CDR3 nucleotide sequence: TGTGCCAGCAGCGGAAGGGCGGGGACAGGGGTCTATGGCTACACCTTC. Translation: CASSGRAGTGVYGYTF.

Ten or more counts support this clonotype. The gene calls are TRBV20-1 and TRBJ2-7; 7 bases are a match to TRBD1. Germline V gene lookup returns CDR1 DFQATT and CDR2 SNEGSKA (reference sequence). With V trimmed by 2 bases and J by 5 bases, 9 bases remained unmatched. The CDR3 sequence is 14 residues long. CDR3 residues: CSARSLDRENEQYF. DNA for the CDR3: TGCAGTGCTAGATCTCTCGACAGGGAGAACGAGCAGTACTTC.

With regard to this clonotype: A read error is possible here, since a much larger clone lies one base away. The rearrangement joins TRBV10-3 to TRBJ2-7; D unclear. V gave up 5 bases and J gave up 3 bases, with 17 bases separating them. The CDR3 covers 15 residues. In germline, CDR1 is ENHRY, CDR2 SYGVKD. CDR3 region: CAISYSSQTYYEQYF. CDR3 nucleotides: TGTGCCATCAGTTACTCGAGTCAGACATACTACGAGCAGTACTTC.

This chain connects TRBV19 to TRBJ2-7; no clear D. CDR1 and CDR2 from the germline V gene are LNHDA and SQIVND (reference sequence). Trimming removed 3 bases from V and 6 bases from J, with 12 bases in between. CDR3 length: 13 amino acids. CDR3 DNA: TGTGCCAGTAGTATCTCCTTAAACCGCGAGCAGTACTTC. It yields the protein CASSISLNREQYF.

This clonotype was detected many times. V and J are TRBV27 and TRBJ2-7; 7 bases agree with TRBD2. Germline V lookup: CDR1 MNHEY, CDR2 SMNVEV (reference sequence). This CDR3 has 15 residues. The V segment lost 2 bases and the J segment 4 bases; nucleotides outside the gene matches: 8. The CDR3 reads CASSLTGTNVYEQYF. CDR3 in DNA: TGTGCCAGCAGTTTAACGGGGACTAACGTATACGAGCAGTACTTC.

This clonotype showed up just a few times. A read error may explain this, as a much larger clone is one base away. V gene TRBV30 combines with J gene TRBJ1-1; D not resolved. V lost 1 base and J 6 bases, leaving 12 bases between the germline ends. There are 13 residues in the CDR3. Germline V lookup: CDR1 GTSNPN, CDR2 SVGIG (reference sequence). The CDR3 DNA sequence: TGTGCCTGGAGTGAAGATAGAAACGCTGAAGCTTTCTTT. It translates to CAWSEDRNAEAFF.

This clonotype was seen ten or more times. This rearrangement joins TRBV6-1 to TRBJ2-5; D remains unclear. V was clipped by 8 bases and J by 2 bases, with 12 bases between them. This CDR3 comprises 13 residues. In germline, CDR1 is MNHNS, CDR2 SASEGT. The CDR3 spells CASAAWEQETQYF. The DNA for the CDR3 is TGTGCCAGCGCCGCATGGGAACAAGAGACCCAGTACTTC.

There are many counts of this clonotype. The chain combines TRBV28 with TRBJ1-1, with D hard to call. V was trimmed by 6 bases and J by 7 bases, leaving 12 bases between them. The CDR3 totals 12 residues. The germline CDR1 and CDR2 sequences are MDHEN and SYDVKM. CDR3 coding DNA: TGTGCCAGCAGACGGGAGTCATATGAAGCTTTCTTT. It yields the protein CASRRESYEAFF. The full variable domain, completed using reference TRBV28 and TRBJ1-1, is DVKVTQSSRYLVKRTGEKVFLECVQDMDHENMFWYRQDPGLGLRLIYFSYDVKMKEKGDIPEGYSVSREKKERFSLILESASTNQTSMYLCASRRESYEAFFGQGTRLTVV.